The sequence of this T cell receptor beta chain was determined in a study of control samples from healthy donors and cancer patients. The germline CDR1 and CDR2 sequences are SGHVS and FQNEAQ. The CDR3 runs to 16 residues. The J segment lost 0 bases and the V segment lost 8 bases, leaving 10 bases of the junction unmatched. Profiling relied on immunoSEQ multiplex PCR, and the TCRdb table lists in-frame clones only, not all of them. The sample has some 100,000 clones; roughly 90% are singletons. Sequencing was performed on blood. This sequence was found in a man aged 25-45 years in good health. The V gene is TRBV7-8, the J gene TRBJ2-3; 8 nucleotides match TRBD2. The CDR3 coding sequence is TGTGCCAGCTCCTCGGGGGGGGGATTTAGCACAGATACGCAGTATTTT. Residues: CASSSGGGFSTDTQYF.